This TCR beta chain emerged from a study of low-dose radiotherapy and immunotherapy resistance in tumors. About the study: Per fraction, Cohort 2 was given 1 Gy every two weeks, accumulating a total of 13 Gy over 26 weeks.

As to time point: after trial treatment. The treatment denotes: LDRT plus nivolumab, ipilimumab, low-dose cyclophosphamide and aspirin (RACIN trial). Donors, who were enrolled in a single-arm phase I dose-escalation trial, received nivolumab, ipilimumab, aspirin, low-dose cyclophosphamide and low-dose radiotherapy. TRAV and TRBV primers primed cDNA for both TCRalpha and TCRbeta. Amplification, which lasted roughly 20 PCR cycles, used a constant-region primer and V-primer adapter to amplify TCRs. From the reads, TCRdb called clonotypes with MiXCR, one entry per CDR3 protein. The data hold under 110,000 distinct CDR3 sequences, with less than 25% observed a single time. The germline V gene has CDR1 LGHDT and CDR2 YNNKEL (reference sequence). The CDR3 sequence is 12 residues long. The V and J ends lost 0 bases and 15 bases respectively, with 12 bases between them.

This TCR was sampled from a male donor with prostate cancer. Sequenced here: PBMCs, sampled after low-dose radiotherapy plus immunotherapy. V is TRBV3-1 and J is TRBJ2-1; D not certain. The CDR3 region is CASSQDRFHPFF. In nucleotides, the CDR3 is TGTGCCAGCAGCCAAGATAGGTTCCATCCGTTCTTC.